This is a list of T cell receptor beta chains from one sample in a study of graft-versus-host responses after intestinal transplantation. Measured with immunoSEQ multiplex PCR; TCRdb has only the in-frame clones, and not every one. There are tens of thousands of clones in the sample; 94% occur only once, and over 0.15% lies in the top ten. These receptors have no identified antigens. Sequencing used unstimulated CD4+ T cells sorted from spleen or lymph node cells, obtained before transplant. Receptors were obtained from a human donor who was the organ donor for an intestinal transplant. The CDR3 runs from the conserved cysteine through the conserved F or W. The order of the fields is D gene, J gene, V gene, CDR3 protein, CDR3 DNA. D genes are given only for firm matches.

D gene: NA; J gene: TRBJ2-3; V gene: TRBV5-6; CDR3 protein: CASRIRSTDTQYF; CDR3 DNA: TGTGCCAGCAGGATCCGGAGCACAGATACGCAGTATTTT
D gene: TRBD1; J gene: TRBJ1-1; V gene: TRBV5-4; CDR3 protein: CASSSQGYEAFF; CDR3 DNA: TGTGCCAGCAGCTCACAGGGGTATGAAGCTTTCTTT
D gene: TRBD1; J gene: TRBJ1-1; V gene: TRBV5-4; CDR3 protein: CASSRGTGGSNTEAFF; CDR3 DNA: TGTGCCAGCAGTAGAGGGACAGGGGGTTCGAACACTGAAGCTTTCTTT
D gene: NA; J gene: TRBJ1-5; V gene: TRBV5-8; CDR3 protein: CASSLEGPQPQHF; CDR3 DNA: TGTGCCAGCAGCTTGGAAGGCCCTCAGCCCCAGCATTTT
D gene: TRBD1; J gene: TRBJ2-2; V gene: TRBV28; CDR3 protein: CASRGQSNTGELFF; CDR3 DNA: TGTGCCAGCAGGGGACAGTCGAACACCGGGGAGCTGTTTTTT
D gene: NA; J gene: TRBJ2-1; V gene: TRBV6-5; CDR3 protein: CASSITGWNEQFF; CDR3 DNA: TGTGCCAGCAGTATTACAGGGTGGAATGAGCAGTTCTTC
D gene: NA; J gene: TRBJ2-5; V gene: TRBV7-2; CDR3 protein: CASSLKALSETQYF; CDR3 DNA: TGTGCCAGCAGCTTAAAGGCCCTCAGCGAGACCCAGTACTTC
D gene: NA; J gene: TRBJ1-6; V gene: TRBV25-1; CDR3 protein: CASSEYEVKKGVNSPLHF; CDR3 DNA: TGTGCCAGCAGTGAATATGAGGTTAAGAAGGGAGTTAATTCACCCCTCCACTTT
D gene: NA; J gene: TRBJ1-1; V gene: TRBV7-2; CDR3 protein: CASSWGADGEAFF; CDR3 DNA: TGTGCCAGCAGCTGGGGGGCAGACGGTGAAGCTTTCTTT
D gene: NA; J gene: TRBJ1-1; V gene: TRBV4-3; CDR3 protein: CASSHGDRLNTEAFF; CDR3 DNA: TGCGCCAGCAGCCATGGTGACAGGCTGAACACTGAAGCTTTCTTT
D gene: NA; J gene: TRBJ2-7; V gene: TRBV2; CDR3 protein: CASRLYYEQYF; CDR3 DNA: TGTGCCAGCAGGCTATACTACGAGCAGTACTTC
D gene: NA; J gene: TRBJ2-3; V gene: TRBV1; CDR3 protein: CTSSQDQGTSGGRDTQYF; CDR3 DNA: TGCACCAGCAGCCAAGATCAAGGGACTAGCGGGGGACGGGATACGCAGTATTTT
D gene: NA; J gene: TRBJ2-3; V gene: TRBV27; CDR3 protein: CASSLRGTDTQYF; CDR3 DNA: TGTGCCAGCAGTTTACGGGGGACAGATACGCAGTATTTT
D gene: TRBD2; J gene: TRBJ2-7; V gene: TRBV29-1; CDR3 protein: CSVPGGGDEQYF; CDR3 DNA: TGCAGCGTTCCAGGTGGGGGGGACGAGCAGTACTTC
D gene: NA; J gene: TRBJ1-5; V gene: TRBV28; CDR3 protein: CASSPWDPPFPQHF; CDR3 DNA: TGTGCCAGCAGTCCATGGGATCCCCCCTTCCCCCAGCATTTT
D gene: NA; J gene: TRBJ1-5; V gene: TRBV7-8; CDR3 protein: CASSLSWGMNQPQHF; CDR3 DNA: TGTGCCAGCAGCTTATCTTGGGGTATGAATCAGCCCCAGCATTTT